One and the same sample provided the 30 T cell receptor beta chains below, sequenced in a study of PD-L1 blockade in urothelial cancer. TCRdb keeps only in-frame clones here, not all; method: immunoSEQ multiplex PCR. The sample carries about 51,000 clones, about 86% recorded once. Material: PBMCs, obtained around atezolizumab (anti-PD-L1) treatment. These receptors came from a man aged 55 to 70 with urothelial cancer.

The chain is built from TRBV19 and TRBJ1-2; 8 nucleotides agree with TRBD1. V was pared by 3 bases and J by 7 bases, with 7 bases of the junction left unmatched. From germline, CDR1 is LNHDA and CDR2 SQIVND (reference sequence). CDR3 length equals 14 residues. The CDR3 sequence: CASSISGGQGGYTF. The CDR3 bases are TGTGCCAGTAGTATCTCAGGGGGCCAGGGTGGCTACACCTTC.

V gene TRBV5-5 combines with J gene TRBJ2-1; possible D gene TRBD1, 5 bases. CDR1 is SGHKS and CDR2 is YYEKEE in the germline V gene (reference sequence). There are 11 residues in the CDR3. V was shortened by 5 bases and J by 9 bases, with 9 bases between the two germline ends. CDR3 sequence: CASSPGIEQFF. The CDR3 DNA sequence: TGTGCCAGCAGTCCAGGGATTGAGCAGTTCTTC.

This chain uses TRBV18 with TRBJ2-3; D possibly corresponds to TRBD1 (6 bases). The CDR3 is made up of 16 amino acids. In germline, CDR1 is KGHSH, CDR2 LQKENI. V lost 4 bases, J lost 3 bases, and 17 bases lay in between. CDR3 DNA: TGTGCCAGCTCACGAGGGGCGACAGGAATGACAGATACGCAGTATTTT. Its translation: CASSRGATGMTDTQYF.

This chain connects TRBV7-2 to TRBJ2-1; 9 nucleotides agree with TRBD2. The CDR3 totals 17 residues. Germline assignment: CDR1 SGHTA and CDR2 FQGNSA. V gave up 1 base and J gave up 4 bases; unmatched junction bases: 8. CDR3 nucleotide sequence: TGTGCCAGCAGCTTAGTTCTAGCGGGATCTGGGTACAATGAGCAGTTCTTC. This sequence encodes CASSLVLAGSGYNEQFF.

The V call is TRBV9, the J call TRBJ1-2, with a possible D match to TRBD1 (6 bases). V dropped 4 bases and J dropped 3 bases, with 16 bases sitting between them. CDR3 length: 15 amino acids. CDR1 is SGDLS, CDR2 YYNGEE, per germline. CDR3 amino acids: CASSSSAQGYYGYTF. The CDR3 coding sequence is TGTGCCAGCAGCTCCTCGGCCCAGGGGTACTATGGCTACACCTTC.

This rearrangement joins TRBV6-1 to TRBJ2-1; 7 bases map to TRBD1. The junction had 10 bases not matched to a gene; V was cut back by 5 bases and J by 15 bases. This CDR3 comprises 12 residues. Germline CDR1 and CDR2: MNHNS and SASEGT. Here the CDR3 DNA reads TGTGCCAGCAGTTTTTCGACAGGGATAACGTTCTTC. It specifies CASSFSTGITFF.

The chain employs TRBV7-9 and TRBJ2-1; D may be TRBD2 (6 bases). Trimming shortened V by 3 bases and J by 5 bases, and 11 bases separated the two germline ends. Germline V gene data show CDR1 as SEHNR and CDR2 as FQNEAQ (reference sequence). The CDR3 is 14 residues long. Written as DNA, the CDR3 is TGTGCCAGCAGCTTTTCGGACTACGACAATGAGCAGTTCTTC. Translating gives CASSFSDYDNEQFF.

This clone was seen a handful of times. The chain has TRBV5-5 and TRBJ1-5; D not resolved. This CDR3 is 12 amino acids long. The V gene lost 0 bases and the J gene lost 6 bases, with 4 bases spanning the gap. Germline V gene data show CDR1 as SGHKS and CDR2 as YYEKEE (reference sequence). The CDR3 region is CASSLVGQPQHF. The CDR3 nucleotides read TGTGCCAGCAGCTTGGTCGGTCAGCCCCAGCATTTT.

V gene TRBV6-1 combines with J gene TRBJ2-5, with TRBD2 matching 15 bases. The length of the CDR3 is 15 residues. Per germline, CDR1 MNHNS and CDR2 SASEGT. J gave up 4 bases and V 4 bases, and 1 base lay outside the gene matches. CDR3: CASSGGLAGGETQYF. The DNA for the CDR3 is TGTGCCAGCAGTGGGGGACTAGCGGGAGGAGAGACCCAGTACTTC.

The V and J genes are TRBV5-6 and TRBJ2-5, with 7 nucleotides matching TRBD1. The length of the CDR3 is 15 residues. Trimming took 0 bases from V and 2 from J; bases not matched to a gene: 4. Germline values: CDR1 SGHDT, CDR2 YYEEEE. The CDR3 sequence: CASSLEQGVQETQYF. As DNA, the CDR3 is TGTGCCAGCAGCTTGGAGCAGGGGGTTCAAGAGACCCAGTACTTC.

This rearrangement joins TRBV29-1 to TRBJ2-5; 12 nucleotides match TRBD1. J gave up 5 bases and V 7 bases, and 8 bases lay outside the gene matches. Germline CDR1 and CDR2: SQVTM and ANQGSEA. CDR3 length: 14 amino acids. The CDR3 region is CSAAGTGGTETQYF. CDR3 nucleotides: TGCAGCGCCGCCGGGACAGGGGGCACGGAGACCCAGTACTTC.

V and J are TRBV28 and TRBJ2-7, with 9 nucleotides matching TRBD1. The CDR3 runs 12 residues. Germline CDR1 reads MDHEN; CDR2 reads SYDVKM. Germline trimming cut 8 bases from V and 2 bases from J; bases unmatched to any gene: 1. CDR3 nucleotide sequence: TGTGCCAGCCGGGACAGGGCCTACGAGCAGTACTTC. The encoded protein is CASRDRAYEQYF.

The chain has TRBV7-2 and TRBJ1-1; D not resolved. CDR3 size: 13 residues. Trimming took off 2 bases at V and 3 bases at J, with 7 bases between the two ends. Looked up from germline, CDR1 is SGHTA and CDR2 is FQGNSA. The CDR3 loop reads CASSLMGYTEAFF. CDR3 bases: TGTGCCAGCAGCTTAATGGGCTACACTGAAGCTTTCTTT. The whole variable domain, filled in from reference TRBV7-2 and TRBJ1-1, reads GAGVSQSPSNKVTEKGKDVELRCDPISGHTALYWYRQSLGQGLEFLIYFQGNSAPDKSGLPSDRFSAERTGGSVSTLTIQRTQQEDSAVYLCASSLMGYTEAFFGQGTRLTVV.

The chain carries TRBV29-1 and TRBJ1-1, with unresolved D. Per germline, CDR1 SQVTM and CDR2 ANQGSEA. CDR3 length: 13 amino acids. V dropped 3 bases and J dropped 3 bases, with 11 bases sitting between them. Written as DNA, the CDR3 is TGCAGCGTTGATACGATCGGGGACACTGAAGCTTTCTTT. Protein product: CSVDTIGDTEAFF.

In this sample, this clone turned up a few times. The gene calls are TRBV2 and TRBJ1-1, with D maybe TRBD1 (6 bases). Germline CDR1 and CDR2: SNHLY and FYNNEI. The CDR3 sequence is 15 residues long. V was shortened by 6 bases and J by 0 bases, with 14 bases between the two germline ends. As DNA, the CDR3 is TGTGCCAGCAGAGCCGGGACACAAATGAACACTGAAGCTTTCTTT. Translating gives CASRAGTQMNTEAFF. Full variable domain (outside the CDR3, taken from reference TRBV2 and TRBJ1-1): EPEVTQTPSHQVTQMGQEVILRCVPISNHLYFYWYRQILGQKVEFLVSFYNNEISEKSEIFDDQFSVERPDGSNFTLKIRSTKLEDSAMYFCASRAGTQMNTEAFFGQGTRLTVV.

The chain joins TRBV6-5 to TRBJ1-5, with TRBD1 matching 7 bases. CDR3 length: 15 residues. Looked up from germline, CDR1 is MNHEY and CDR2 is SVGAGI. After removal of 6 bases from V and 15 bases from J, the junction contained 20 bases not matched to a gene. In nucleotides, the CDR3 is TGTGCCAGCAGCCCTACGAGCGGCCTGACAGGGACATGGCATTTT. Its protein product is CASSPTSGLTGTWHF.

The chain is built from TRBV5-8 and TRBJ1-4; no clear D gene. The germline CDR1 and CDR2 sequences are SGHTS and YDEGEE. Trimming cost V 3 bases and J 0 bases, with 18 bases left between them. The CDR3 loop spans 18 amino acids. CDR3 bases: TGTGCCAGCAGCTGGCCGCTGATTCTGGGAGCAACTAATGAAAAACTGTTTTTT. Translating gives CASSWPLILGATNEKLFF.

CDR3 region: CASSLGQGGNSPLHF. Written as DNA, the CDR3 is TGCGCCAGCAGCTTGGGGCAGGGAGGCAATTCACCCCTCCACTTT. The J gene is TRBJ1-6, the V gene TRBV5-1, with D possibly matching TRBD1 (5 bases). The ends were cut back, 0 bases at V and 7 bases at J, with 11 bases in the middle. The CDR3 runs to 15 residues. Germline CDR1 SGHRS, CDR2 YFSETQ. The full variable domain, completed using reference TRBV5-1 and TRBJ1-6, is KAGVTQTPRYLIKTRGQQVTLSCSPISGHRSVSWYQQTPGQGLQFLFEYFSETQRNKGNFPGRFSGRQFSNSRSEMNVSTLELGDSALYLCASSLGQGGNSPLHFGNGTRLTVT.

On this clone: The sample has other DNA sequences that encode this CDR3 too. The chain has TRBV5-1 and TRBJ2-3, with D possibly being TRBD1 (7 bases). The CDR3 is 13 amino acids. CDR1 and CDR2 from the germline V gene are SGHRS and YFSETQ. The V end lost 4 bases, the J end lost 3 bases, and 9 bases lay between the germline ends. The CDR3 reads CASSPGGTDTQYF. DNA for the CDR3: TGCGCCAGCAGCCCAGGGGGGACAGATACGCAGTATTTT.

The rearrangement links TRBV11-3 to TRBJ1-3; 8 nucleotides align to TRBD1. Germline CDR1 is SGHNT and CDR2 is YENEEA. The CDR3 has 13 amino acids. The V segment lost 10 bases and the J segment 2 bases; nucleotides outside the gene matches: 4. CDR3 DNA: TGTGCCATCACACAGGGGGCTGGAAACACCATATATTTT. Protein: CAITQGAGNTIYF.

CDR3 loop: CAWSISGMIKTEAFF. CDR3 coding DNA: TGTGCCTGGAGCATTTCAGGAATGATAAAGACTGAAGCTTTCTTT. The chain employs TRBV30 and TRBJ1-1; D is uncertain. CDR3 length equals 15 residues. Germline loops: CDR1 GTSNPN, CDR2 SVGIG (reference sequence). Trimming stripped 3 bases from V and 5 bases from J, with 19 bases between.

The DNA for the CDR3 is TGTGCCAGCAGTTACAGGGGGCAAGGTCAGCCCCAGCATTTT. This sequence encodes CASSYRGQGQPQHF. The rearrangement uses TRBV6-5 and TRBJ1-5, with 7 bases aligning to TRBD1. CDR3 length: 14 residues. The trim removed 2 bases at V and 6 bases at J, leaving 4 bases unmatched. Germline loops: CDR1 MNHEY, CDR2 SVGAGI.

The chain couples TRBV2 to TRBJ1-1; tentatively, D is TRBD1 (6 bases). This CDR3 comprises 17 residues. Trimming took 7 bases from V and 1 from J, leaving 22 bases between them. Germline-derived CDR1 and CDR2 are SNHLY and FYNNEI. CDR3 region: CASNILGTGTSNTEAFF. The CDR3 nucleotides are TGTGCCAGCAACATCCTTGGGACCGGGACATCGAACACTGAAGCTTTCTTT. Based on the CDR3 plus reference TRBV2 and TRBJ1-1, the full variable domain is EPEVTQTPSHQVTQMGQEVILRCVPISNHLYFYWYRQILGQKVEFLVSFYNNEISEKSEIFDDQFSVERPDGSNFTLKIRSTKLEDSAMYFCASNILGTGTSNTEAFFGQGTRLTVV.

The chain employs TRBV2 and TRBJ1-5; possible D gene TRBD1, 5 bases. Per the germline V gene, CDR1 is SNHLY and CDR2 is FYNNEI. Trimming stripped 8 bases from V and 0 bases from J, with 11 bases between. This CDR3 contains 14 residues. CDR3 sequence: CASRGSFSNQPQHF. CDR3 coding DNA: TGTGCCAGCCGGGGGTCCTTTAGCAATCAGCCCCAGCATTTT.

The chain is built from TRBV5-1 and TRBJ1-5; possible D gene TRBD1, 5 bases. The CDR3 spans 13 residues. Trimming took off 3 bases at V and 5 bases at J, with 9 bases between the two ends. The germline gives CDR1 SGHRS, CDR2 YFSETQ. CDR3 sequence: CASSSGKDQPQHF. As DNA, the CDR3 is TGCGCCAGCAGCTCAGGGAAGGATCAGCCCCAGCATTTT.

The chain carries TRBV5-5 and TRBJ2-2; D gene unclear. The CDR3 consists of 14 residues. Trimming shortened V by 0 bases and J by 1 base, and 4 bases separated the two germline ends. CDR1 and CDR2 from the germline V gene are SGHKS and YYEKEE (reference sequence). In DNA form, the CDR3 reads TGTGCCAGCAGCTTGGCCGGGAACACCGGGGAGCTGTTTTTT. The encoded protein is CASSLAGNTGELFF.

This clone has just a few counts. The genes are TRBV27 and TRBJ1-6; 12 positions match TRBD1. The J segment lost 7 bases and the V segment lost 6 bases, leaving 19 bases of the junction unmatched. The CDR3 spans 20 residues. Looked up from germline, CDR1 is MNHEY and CDR2 is SMNVEV (reference sequence). This chain's CDR3 is CASRRITGTGGAELNSPLHF. The CDR3 coding sequence is TGTGCCAGCAGGAGAATCACCGGGACAGGGGGCGCAGAGTTGAATTCACCCCTCCACTTT.

V is TRBV2 and J is TRBJ1-2; D gene unclear. The CDR3 contains 14 residues. Germline loops: CDR1 SNHLY, CDR2 FYNNEI. With 2 bases removed from V and 8 bases from J, the gap between germline ends came to 15 bases. DNA of the CDR3: TGTGCCAGCAGTGAAAGCCCATACGCCTCGGGCTACACCTTC. This encodes CASSESPYASGYTF. Looking up the rest from reference TRBV2 and TRBJ1-2 gives the full variable domain: EPEVTQTPSHQVTQMGQEVILRCVPISNHLYFYWYRQILGQKVEFLVSFYNNEISEKSEIFDDQFSVERPDGSNFTLKIRSTKLEDSAMYFCASSESPYASGYTFGSGTRLTVV.

This chain links TRBV9 with TRBJ1-1, with 7 bases matching TRBD1. Germline V lookup: CDR1 SGDLS, CDR2 YYNGEE. V lost 4 bases, J lost 4 bases, and 7 bases stayed unmatched. The CDR3 totals 14 residues. The chain's CDR3 is CASSSRDSTTEAFF. The CDR3 DNA reads as TGTGCCAGCAGCTCACGGGACAGTACCACTGAAGCTTTCTTT.

V and J are TRBV28 and TRBJ2-1; 10 bases align to TRBD2. Germline values: CDR1 MDHEN, CDR2 SYDVKM. CDR3 length: 16 amino acids. V was pared by 2 bases and J by 4 bases, with 5 bases of the junction left unmatched. CDR3 sequence reads: CASSLQREGLYNEQFF. CDR3 in DNA: TGTGCCAGCAGTTTACAGCGGGAGGGCCTGTACAATGAGCAGTTCTTC.